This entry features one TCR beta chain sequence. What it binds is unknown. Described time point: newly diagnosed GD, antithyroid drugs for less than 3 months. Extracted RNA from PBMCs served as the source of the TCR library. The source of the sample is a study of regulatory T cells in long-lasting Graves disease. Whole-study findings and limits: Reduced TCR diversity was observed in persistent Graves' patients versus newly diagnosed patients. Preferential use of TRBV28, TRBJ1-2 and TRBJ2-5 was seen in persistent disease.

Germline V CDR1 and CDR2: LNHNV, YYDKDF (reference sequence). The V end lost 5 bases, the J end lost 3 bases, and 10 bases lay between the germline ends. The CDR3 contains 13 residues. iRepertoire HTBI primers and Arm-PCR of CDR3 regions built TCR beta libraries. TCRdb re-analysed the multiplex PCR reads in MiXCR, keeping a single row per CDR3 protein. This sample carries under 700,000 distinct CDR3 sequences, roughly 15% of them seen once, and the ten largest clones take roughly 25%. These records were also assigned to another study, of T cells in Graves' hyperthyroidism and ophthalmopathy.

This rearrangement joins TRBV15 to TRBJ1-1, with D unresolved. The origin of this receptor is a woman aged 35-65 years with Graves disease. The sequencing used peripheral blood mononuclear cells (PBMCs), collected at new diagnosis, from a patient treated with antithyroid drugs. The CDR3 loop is CATSAEPYTEAFF. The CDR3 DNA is TGTGCCACCAGCGCGGAACCCTACACTGAAGCTTTCTTT.